The 29 T cell receptor beta chains given below trace back to one sample, sequenced in a study of graft-versus-host responses after intestinal transplantation. No antigens are known for them. Libraries were prepared by immunoSEQ multiplex PCR; TCRdb keeps only in-frame clonotypes and omits some of them. The table lists fewer than 150,000 clones, roughly 92% of them singletons. Material: unstimulated CD4+ T cells sorted from spleen or lymph node cells, obtained before intestinal transplant. These receptors all come from a human donor who received an intestinal transplant.

This chain joins TRBV6-5 and TRBJ2-5; tentatively, D is TRBD2 (6 bases). Trimming removed 6 bases at V and 0 bases at J, with 8 bases between. CDR1 is MNHEY and CDR2 is SVGAGI in the germline V gene. There are 13 residues in the CDR3. The CDR3 DNA follows: TGTGCCAGCAGCCGGGACTACCAAGAGACCCAGTACTTC. It encodes CASSRDYQETQYF.

The CDR3 here is CASSYEASGGSEQFF. The CDR3 DNA reads TGTGCCAGCAGTTACGAGGCTAGCGGGGGGAGTGAGCAGTTCTTC. The chain recombines TRBV6-6 with TRBJ2-1, with 11 bases lining up with TRBD2. Trimming took 2 bases from V and 9 from J; bases not matched to a gene: 6. CDR1 and CDR2 (germline): MNHNY, SVGAGI (reference sequence). The length of the CDR3 is 15 residues.

The chain employs TRBV4-2 and TRBJ2-7; D is perhaps TRBD2 (6 bases). Germline values: CDR1 LGHNA, CDR2 YNFKEQ. This CDR3 region has 14 residues. The V and J ends lost 0 bases and 1 base respectively, with 7 bases between them. The chain's CDR3 is CASSQDGGSYEQYF. The CDR3 region has the DNA TGTGCCAGCAGCCAAGATGGGGGGTCCTACGAGCAGTACTTC.

The chain joins TRBV7-9 to TRBJ2-5, with D tentatively TRBD2 (6 bases). The V gene's germline CDR1 is SEHNR and CDR2 FQNEAQ (reference sequence). V lost 3 bases and J 2 bases, leaving 19 bases between the germline ends. The CDR3 loop spans 17 amino acids. CDR3 coding DNA: TGTGCCAGCAGCTTTCTTCAGTCCGCGGGACCACAAGAGACCCAGTACTTC. It encodes CASSFLQSAGPQETQYF.

The rearrangement uses TRBV16 and TRBJ2-2; 8 nucleotides agree with TRBD1. Per germline, CDR1 KGHSY and CDR2 FQNENV. The CDR3 is 13 amino acids. V trimming: 3 bases; J trimming: 16 bases; junction bases outside the gene matches: 10. The CDR3 loop is CASSQGQVLGPFF. CDR3 DNA: TGTGCCAGCAGCCAGGGACAGGTCCTTGGTCCGTTTTTT.

The V call is TRBV7-2, the J call TRBJ2-6; 7 bases are shared with TRBD2. Germline V gene data show CDR1 as SGHTA and CDR2 as FQGNSA. The CDR3 is 16 amino acids. After removal of 5 bases from V and 0 bases from J, the junction contained 4 bases not matched to a gene. This chain's CDR3 is CASSGEGSSGANVLTF. CDR3 sequence (DNA): TGTGCCAGCAGCGGGGAGGGGAGCTCTGGGGCCAACGTCCTGACTTTC.

The rearrangement joins TRBV6-5 to TRBJ1-4, with 9 bases lining up with TRBD1. The CDR3 is made up of 12 amino acids. Germline V gene sequence: CDR1 MNHEY, CDR2 SVGAGI. Germline trimming cut 7 bases from V and 8 bases from J; bases unmatched to any gene: 2. Here the CDR3 reads CASKDRGEKLFF. CDR3 nucleotides: TGTGCCAGCAAGGACAGGGGCGAAAAACTGTTTTTT.

CDR3 DNA: TGTGCCAGCAGCCAAAGCGAATGGGCTGGCTACACCTTC. Protein product: CASSQSEWAGYTF. This chain links TRBV11-2 with TRBJ1-2; D ambiguous. V was cut by 5 bases and J by 7 bases, with 14 bases left in between. Per germline, CDR1 SGHAT and CDR2 FQNNGV. The CDR3 is made up of 13 amino acids. Variable domain in full (rest from reference TRBV11-2 and TRBJ1-2): EAGVAQSPRYKIIEKRQSVAFWCNPISGHATLYWYQQILGQGPKLLIQFQNNGVVDDSQLPKDRFSAERLKGVDSTLKIQPAKLEDSAVYLCASSQSEWAGYTFGSGTRLTVV.

The J gene is TRBJ2-3, the V gene TRBV5-1; 8 bases align to TRBD2. The trim removed 0 bases at V and 2 bases at J, leaving 2 bases unmatched. This CDR3 is built from 15 residues. Germline CDR1 reads SGHRS; CDR2 reads YFSETQ. The CDR3, as DNA: TGCGCCAGCAGCTTGGCCGGGGGGGACACAGATACGCAGTATTTT. Translation: CASSLAGGDTDTQYF. Full variable domain (rest looked up from reference TRBV5-1 and TRBJ2-3): KAGVTQTPRYLIKTRGQQVTLSCSPISGHRSVSWYQQTPGQGLQFLFEYFSETQRNKGNFPGRFSGRQFSNSRSEMNVSTLELGDSALYLCASSLAGGDTDTQYFGPGTRLTVL.

Only one count was recorded for this clone. The chain has TRBV6-6 and TRBJ1-3; D gene unclear. V shed 4 bases and J shed 3 bases, with 4 bases lying between them. This CDR3 region has 12 residues. Germline loops: CDR1 MNHNY, CDR2 SVGAGI (reference sequence). CDR3 nucleotide sequence: TGTGCCAGCAGTTCGAATGGAAACACCATATATTTT. As protein: CASSSNGNTIYF.

The chain employs TRBV6-5 and TRBJ2-5, with TRBD2 identical over 7 bases. CDR1 and CDR2 from the germline V gene are MNHEY and SVGAGI. The CDR3 is 14 amino acids. J gave up 2 bases and V 2 bases, and 2 bases lay outside the gene matches. The CDR3 here is CASSYRGVQETQYF. The CDR3 region has the DNA TGTGCCAGCAGTTACCGGGGGGTTCAAGAGACCCAGTACTTC.

The CDR3 coding sequence is TGTGCCAGCAGCCTCGGTGGTACGGTGGGGATTCAGACCCAGTACTTC. Protein sequence: CASSLGGTVGIQTQYF. V is TRBV5-5 and J is TRBJ2-5, with no clear D. The CDR3 covers 16 residues. CDR1 and CDR2 from the germline V gene are SGHKS and YYEKEE (reference sequence). V shed 4 bases and J shed 6 bases, with 22 bases lying between them. Based on the CDR3 plus reference TRBV5-5 and TRBJ2-5, the full variable domain is DAGVTQSPTHLIKTRGQQVTLRCSPISGHKSVSWYQQVLGQGPQFIFQYYEKEERGRGNFPDRFSARQFPNYSSELNVNALLLGDSALYLCASSLGGTVGIQTQYFGPGTRLLVL.

The chain recombines TRBV6-4 with TRBJ2-3; TRBD1 matches at 7 bases. The junction had 7 bases not matched to a gene; V was cut back by 3 bases and J by 1 base. Germline V gives CDR1 MRHNA, CDR2 SNTAGT. CDR3 length: 16 amino acids. CDR3 residues: CASSERGRGGTDTQYF. The CDR3 nucleotides read TGTGCCAGCAGTGAGAGGGGGCGAGGGGGCACAGATACGCAGTATTTT.

The chain couples TRBV19 to TRBJ1-2; TRBD1 matches at 7 bases. There are 16 residues in the CDR3. Germline values: CDR1 LNHDA, CDR2 SQIVND (reference sequence). The V and J ends lost 4 bases and 4 bases, in that order; junction bases with no gene match: 12. The chain's CDR3 is CASSRHGGQGGYGYTF. CDR3 bases: TGTGCCAGTAGTAGACATGGCGGGCAGGGGGGCTATGGCTACACCTTC.

The chain is built from TRBV15 and TRBJ2-5, with 11 nucleotides matching TRBD2. CDR3 length equals 16 residues. The V gene's germline CDR1 is LNHNV and CDR2 YYDKDF (reference sequence). Unmatched junction bases numbered 6, after V lost 1 base and J lost 5 bases. CDR3 loop: CATSRALAGGQETQYF. Here the CDR3 DNA reads TGTGCCACCAGCAGAGCTCTAGCGGGGGGCCAGGAGACCCAGTACTTC.

This clone came up once. This chain links TRBV27 with TRBJ2-2, with TRBD1 matching 7 bases. The CDR3 runs 16 residues. Unmatched junction bases numbered 7, after V lost 5 bases and J lost 1 base. CDR1 is MNHEY, CDR2 SMNVEV, per germline (reference sequence). CDR3: CASSLAGTVNTGELFF. CDR3 coding DNA: TGTGCCAGCAGTCTAGCCGGGACAGTGAACACCGGGGAGCTGTTTTTT.

The CDR3: CASSYRRDTEAFF. CDR3 DNA sequence: TGTGCCAGCAGTTACCGACGGGACACTGAAGCTTTCTTT. The gene calls are TRBV6-5 and TRBJ1-1; D not certain. CDR3 size: 13 residues. The ends were cut back, 2 bases at V and 3 bases at J, with 7 bases in the middle. The germline gives CDR1 MNHEY, CDR2 SVGAGI.

V and J are TRBV30 and TRBJ1-2; D might be TRBD1 (6 bases). This CDR3 spans 14 amino acids. Trimming removed 5 bases from V and 4 bases from J, with 17 bases in between. The germline gives CDR1 GTSNPN, CDR2 SVGIG (reference sequence). This CDR3 is CAWERRPDSYGYTF. The CDR3 DNA follows: TGTGCCTGGGAACGGAGACCGGACAGCTATGGCTACACCTTC.

The chain recombines TRBV2 with TRBJ2-1; 8 bases align to TRBD2. The V gene's germline CDR1 is SNHLY and CDR2 FYNNEI. V lost 8 bases to trimming and J lost 15 bases; unmatched junction nucleotides: 9. The CDR3 runs 11 residues. CDR3 sequence reads: CASAGLGRRFF. Written as DNA, the CDR3 is TGTGCCAGCGCGGGACTAGGGAGAAGGTTCTTC.

The chain recombines TRBV30 with TRBJ2-6, with D possibly TRBD2 on 6 matching bases. Deletions cut 2 bases from V and 0 bases from J, with 8 bases between. The CDR3 consists of 15 residues. Germline lookup yields CDR1 GTSNPN and CDR2 SVGIG (reference sequence). The CDR3 DNA is TGTGCCTGGAGTCGGGGGTCCTCTGGGGCCAACGTCCTGACTTTC. Amino acids: CAWSRGSSGANVLTF.

There are many counts of this clone. The genes are TRBV5-1 and TRBJ1-1, with D perhaps TRBD1 (5 bases). This CDR3 has 12 amino acids. Germline V gene lookup returns CDR1 SGHRS and CDR2 YFSETQ. V dropped 7 bases and J dropped 1 base, with 8 bases sitting between them. This CDR3 is CASQGQNTEAFF. CDR3 nucleotide sequence: TGCGCCAGCCAAGGACAGAACACTGAAGCTTTCTTT.

This chain connects TRBV19 to TRBJ2-1; TRBD2 might be the D (5 bases). Germline V gene sequence: CDR1 LNHDA, CDR2 SQIVND (reference sequence). CDR3 size: 13 residues. Trimming cost V 6 bases and J 7 bases, with 13 bases left between them. CDR3 protein: CASRVSGSNEQFF. DNA for the CDR3: TGTGCCAGTAGGGTGTCGGGGTCTAATGAGCAGTTCTTC.

This clone was counted only a few times. The chain links TRBV5-1 to TRBJ1-6, with TRBD1 matching over 9 bases. CDR3 size: 14 residues. Per the germline V gene, CDR1 is SGHRS and CDR2 is YFSETQ. V lost 4 bases and J lost 8; bases outside the gene matches: 4. The CDR3 spells CASSRGQGDSPLHF. The CDR3 coding sequence is TGCGCCAGCAGCCGGGGACAGGGCGATTCACCCCTCCACTTT.

This chain links TRBV7-9 with TRBJ2-5; tentatively, D is TRBD2 (7 bases). CDR3 length equals 15 residues. CDR1 and CDR2 from the germline V gene are SEHNR and FQNEAQ (reference sequence). V lost 5 bases and J 3 bases, leaving 16 bases between the germline ends. CDR3 DNA sequence: TGTGCCAGCAGCCCCGGGGGGCCACTGGAAGAGACCCAGTACTTC. Translated, it gives CASSPGGPLEETQYF. The full variable domain, in which reference TRBV7-9 and TRBJ2-5 provide the parts outside the CDR3, is DTGVSQNPRHKITKRGQNVTFRCDPISEHNRLYWYRQTLGQGPEFLTYFQNEAQLEKSRLLSDRFSAERPKGSFSTLEIQRTEQGDSAMYLCASSPGGPLEETQYFGPGTRLLVL.

There are a few counts of this clone. The V call is TRBV9, the J call TRBJ2-5, with D possibly being TRBD2 (6 bases). Germline CDR1 and CDR2: SGDLS and YYNGEE. This CDR3 is built from 13 residues. Trimming pared 5 bases from V and 7 bases from J, leaving 15 bases between. CDR3: CASSALDYGTQYF. CDR3 nucleotides: TGTGCCAGCAGTGCTCTGGACTATGGGACCCAGTACTTC.

This rearrangement joins TRBV29-1 to TRBJ2-7; 10 nucleotides align to TRBD1. V trimming: 4 bases; J trimming: 7 bases; junction bases outside the gene matches: 1. This CDR3 contains 11 residues. Germline V gene data show CDR1 as SQVTM and CDR2 as ANQGSEA. The CDR3 DNA reads TGCAGCGTTGGGACAGGGGGTGAGCAGTACTTC. Translating gives CSVGTGGEQYF.

The chain carries TRBV29-1 and TRBJ2-5, with 7 nucleotides matching TRBD1. Germline values: CDR1 SQVTM, CDR2 ANQGSEA. The junction had 4 bases not matched to a gene; V was cut back by 4 bases and J by 5 bases. The CDR3 sequence is 12 residues long. Here the CDR3 DNA reads TGCAGCGTTGGACAGGGAAGGGAGACCCAGTACTTC. Its protein is CSVGQGRETQYF.

This clone occurred once. The chain uses TRBV5-4 and TRBJ2-1, with 8 bases that match TRBD2. This CDR3 comprises 15 residues. Germline V lookup: CDR1 SGHNT, CDR2 YYREEE (reference sequence). Losses at the gene ends were 5 bases for V and 10 bases for J; bases not matched to a gene: 14. This chain's CDR3 is CASREVGAGGREQFF. The CDR3 bases are TGTGCCAGCAGAGAGGTCGGGGCGGGGGGCCGGGAGCAGTTCTTC.

This clone was seen a few times. This sequence joins TRBV5-1 and TRBJ1-6; D is unclear. The CDR3 extends over 15 amino acids. In germline, CDR1 is SGHRS, CDR2 YFSETQ. With 3 bases removed from V and 9 bases from J, the gap between germline ends came to 16 bases. CDR3 DNA sequence: TGCGCCAGCAGCTCCAGCACGCAAAACCGTTCACCCCTCCACTTT. This codes for CASSSSTQNRSPLHF.